The T cell receptor (beta chain) under discussion was sequenced for a study of shared clonotypes between healthy human individuals. Notes on the study in general: Non-shared clonotypes showed lower generation probabilities than clonotypes common to all four donors. Larger estimated richness was generally recorded for naive subsets relative to memory subsets.

About this clone: What it binds is not known.

Original handling: Filtering of immunoSEQ junctional sequences could not match full-length read filtering. The table came from immunoSEQ multiplex PCR; TCRdb's copy has only in-frame clones and leaves some out. V and J calls and clone size follow that table, whereas D and trimming were derived from the DNA. In the table there are some 300,000 clones, less than 85% of which are singletons. V lost 5 bases and J 0 bases, leaving 20 bases between the germline ends. Germline CDR1 and CDR2: LNHDA and SQIVND (reference sequence). The CDR3 spans 19 residues. From CD4+ cells came CD45RA+ naive and CD45RA-negative memory subsets.

The TCR sequence derives from a man aged 25 to 40 in good health. V gene TRBV19 combines with J gene TRBJ2-6; D is perhaps TRBD2 (6 bases). The sequenced sample was memory CD4+ T cells sorted from blood. Noted subset: CD45RA-negative fraction. CDR3 loop: CASSPHPGETASGANVLTF. CDR3 DNA sequence: TGTGCCAGTAGTCCCCATCCGGGGGAAACAGCCTCTGGGGCCAACGTCCTGACTTTC. Combining the CDR3 with reference TRBV19 and TRBJ2-6 gives the whole variable domain DGGITQSPKYLFRKEGQNVTLSCEQNLNHDAMYWYRQDPGQGLRLIYYSQIVNDFQKGDIAEGYSVSREKKESFPLTVTSAQKNPTAFYLCASSPHPGETASGANVLTFGAGSRLTVL.